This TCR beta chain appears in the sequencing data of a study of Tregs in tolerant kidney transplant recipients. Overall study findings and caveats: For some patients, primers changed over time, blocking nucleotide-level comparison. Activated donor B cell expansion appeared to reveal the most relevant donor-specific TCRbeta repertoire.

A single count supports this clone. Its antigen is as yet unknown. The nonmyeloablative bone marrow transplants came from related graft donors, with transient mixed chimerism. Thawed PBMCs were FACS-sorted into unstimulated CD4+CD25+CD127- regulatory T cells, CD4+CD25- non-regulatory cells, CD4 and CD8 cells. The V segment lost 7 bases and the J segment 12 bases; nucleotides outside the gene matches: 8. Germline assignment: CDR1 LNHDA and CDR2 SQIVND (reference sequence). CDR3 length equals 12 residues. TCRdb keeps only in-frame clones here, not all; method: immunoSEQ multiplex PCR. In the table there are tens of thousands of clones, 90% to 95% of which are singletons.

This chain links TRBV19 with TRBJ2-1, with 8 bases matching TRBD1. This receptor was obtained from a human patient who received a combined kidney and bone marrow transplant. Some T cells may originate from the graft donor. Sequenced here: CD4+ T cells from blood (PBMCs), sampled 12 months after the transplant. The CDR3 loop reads CASTADRGGQFF. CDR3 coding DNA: TGTGCCAGTACCGCAGACAGGGGAGGGCAGTTCTTC. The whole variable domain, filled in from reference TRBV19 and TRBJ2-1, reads DGGITQSPKYLFRKEGQNVTLSCEQNLNHDAMYWYRQDPGQGLRLIYYSQIVNDFQKGDIAEGYSVSREKKESFPLTVTSAQKNPTAFYLCASTADRGGQFFGPGTRLTVL.